A selection of T cell receptor beta chains follows, all from one sample in a study of blood T cell repertoires in COVID-19. Some clones are missing from TCRdb's copy, which holds only in-frame ones; the method was immunoSEQ multiplex PCR. The sample holds around 65,000 clones; approximately 83% are singletons and the top ten take roughly 15%. The sequencing sample was made of peripheral blood. These receptors were obtained from a human donor in a cohort sampled during active COVID-19. CDR3s include the opening cysteine and the closing phenylalanine or tryptophan. The order of the fields is V gene, CDR3 protein.

TRBV19 | CASIQGGRNFNYGYTF
TRBV6-2/TRBV6-3 | CASSYDRKTIYGYTF
TRBV7-9 | CASSRSGIRIEQYF
TRBV7-9 | CASSLAGGSTIVQFF
TRBV7-9 | CASSLQGTGPDTQYF
TRBV2 | CASGLELAEQYF
TRBV5-5 | CASSSHTGQGVYEQYF
TRBV9 | CASSLDSFSSGANVLTF
TRBV28 | CASIFGGETGELFF
TRBV9 | CASSVAAAGAYEQYF
TRBV7-2 | CASSLVKGALAKNIQYF
TRBV23-1 | CASSQSNGRRGLAGGDEQFF
TRBV6-2/TRBV6-3 | CASSSLGLQDGGYTF
TRBV5-1 | CASSSGLAPYNEQFF
TRBV18 | CASSPPITAGPWDEQFF
TRBV27 | CASSLKGSSYEQYF
TRBV7-9 | CASSSPFRTDTQYF
TRBV6-5 | CASSPTTSGRREQFF